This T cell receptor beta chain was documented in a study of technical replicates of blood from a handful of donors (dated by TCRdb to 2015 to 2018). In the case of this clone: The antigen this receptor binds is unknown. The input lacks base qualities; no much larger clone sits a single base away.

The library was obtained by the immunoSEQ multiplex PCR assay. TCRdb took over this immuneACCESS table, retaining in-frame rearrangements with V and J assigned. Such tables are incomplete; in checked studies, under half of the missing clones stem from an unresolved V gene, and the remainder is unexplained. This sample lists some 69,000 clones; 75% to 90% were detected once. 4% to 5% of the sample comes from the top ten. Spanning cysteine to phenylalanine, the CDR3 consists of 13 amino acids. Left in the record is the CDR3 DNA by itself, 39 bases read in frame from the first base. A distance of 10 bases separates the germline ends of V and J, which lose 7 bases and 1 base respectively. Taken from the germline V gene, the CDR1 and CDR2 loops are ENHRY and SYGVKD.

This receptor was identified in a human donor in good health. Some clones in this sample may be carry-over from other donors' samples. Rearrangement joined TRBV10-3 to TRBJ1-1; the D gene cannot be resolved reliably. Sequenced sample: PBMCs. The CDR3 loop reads CAINAQRNTEAFF. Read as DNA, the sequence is TGTGCCATCAACGCACAGAGGAACACTGAAGCTTTCTTT.